The present TCR beta chain was sequenced within a study of T cells in Graves' hyperthyroidism and ophthalmopathy. Using RNA transcripts as the source, TCR beta CDR3 regions were amplified. The HTBI primer set was used in a first-round RT-PCR of the TCR CDR3. One entry per CDR3 protein results from TCRdb running MiXCR on the multiplex PCR reads. Of approximately 700,000 distinct CDR3 sequences in the sample, roughly 45% were seen once. The study left out patients who had uncontrolled infection, other autoimmune disease, pregnancy or lactation. Diagnostic assessment was based on clinical symptoms, serum thyroxine and TRAb, thyroid ultrasound and orbital computed tomography. General study results and limits: Among thyroid clonotypes expanded above 0.001, most also appeared in blood.

Germline CDR1 LNHDA, CDR2 SQIVND (reference sequence). The CDR3 consists of 15 residues. After removal of 5 bases from V and 6 bases from J, the junction contained 9 bases not matched to a gene. For this clonotype: What it binds is unknown.

Sequencing was performed on peripheral blood or thyroid tissue (not recorded which). This receptor was taken from an adult man with Graves' disease, either hyperthyroidism or ophthalmopathy (not recorded which). This sequence joins TRBV19 and TRBJ1-5, with 8 bases aligning to TRBD1. In nucleotides, the CDR3 is TGTGCCAGTAGTGGCGGGACAGGAGGAGGTCAGCCCCAGCATTTT. This codes for CASSGGTGGGQPQHF.